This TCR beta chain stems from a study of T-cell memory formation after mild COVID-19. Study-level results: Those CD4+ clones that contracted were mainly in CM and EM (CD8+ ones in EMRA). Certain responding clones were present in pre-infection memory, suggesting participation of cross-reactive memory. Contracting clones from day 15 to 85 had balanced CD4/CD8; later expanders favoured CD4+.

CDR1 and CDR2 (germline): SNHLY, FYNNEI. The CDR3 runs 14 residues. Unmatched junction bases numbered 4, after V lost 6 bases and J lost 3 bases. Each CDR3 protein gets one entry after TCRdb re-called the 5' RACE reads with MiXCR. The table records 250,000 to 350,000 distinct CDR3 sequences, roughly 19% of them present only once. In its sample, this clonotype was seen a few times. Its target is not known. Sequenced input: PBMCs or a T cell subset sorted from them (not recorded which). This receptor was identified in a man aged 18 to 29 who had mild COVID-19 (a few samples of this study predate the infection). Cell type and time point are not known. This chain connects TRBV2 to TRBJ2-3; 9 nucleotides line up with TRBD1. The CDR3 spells CASRTGQGTDTQYF. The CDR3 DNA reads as TGTGCCAGCAGGACGGGACAGGGAACAGATACGCAGTATTTT.